This TCR beta chain was sequenced during a study of blood T cells in healthy people across ages. Only a few counts were recorded for this clonotype. Its target is not known. The use of a sample-barcoded 5' primer and a J-beta primer mix characterized a second PCR of roughly 7 to 12 cycles. The template-switch adaptor was a 5' adaptor with 12 random nucleotides. It tagged each cDNA molecule. One entry per CDR3 protein, called by TCRdb with MiXCR from the 5' RACE reads. The sample lists 540,000 or so distinct CDR3 sequences; around 24% were seen once. This CDR3 is 13 amino acids long. Trimming took 0 bases from V and 0 from J, leaving 2 bases between them. Per germline, CDR1 WSHSY and CDR2 SAAADI. Findings and limits, study-wide: Expanded clonotype shifts may have been confounded, as the donors had an unknown CMV status. In long-lived donors, naive CD4+ cell counts and diversity exceeded those of aged donors.

These data are also associated with another study on T cells of mothers and their children. As that study records: In this cohort, donors were three healthy Caucasian mothers plus their six children.

This chain connects TRBV10-2 to TRBJ1-1; no clear D. The sequence derives from a boy aged 10-17 years in good health. Sequencing used blood. CDR3 protein: CASSESLNTEAFF. CDR3 DNA sequence: TGCGCCAGCAGTGAGTCTCTGAACACTGAAGCTTTCTTT.